A selection of T cell receptor beta chains follows, all from one sample in a study of graft-versus-host responses after intestinal transplantation. Libraries were prepared by immunoSEQ multiplex PCR; TCRdb keeps only in-frame clonotypes and omits some of them. The sample lists under 85,000 clones, less than 95% seen once, with about 1.3% in the top ten. Their antigens are not known. Sample: unstimulated CD8+ T cells sorted from spleen or lymph node cells, taken before intestinal transplant. Receptor source: a human donor who received an intestinal transplant. Both conserved end residues are part of each CDR3. A D gene is named only where the DNA matches it firmly. Not every row has a clone size; where given, it reads once, few, many or a size class.

- | - | TRBJ1-1 | TRBV6-5 | TGTGCCAGCAGTTACTCGAGATCGGGCACTGAAGCTTTCTTT | CASSYSRSGTEAFF
- | - | TRBJ1-2 | TRBV20-1 | TGCAGTGCTAGAGGGGGGGAAGGCTACACCTTC | CSARGGEGYTF
- | - | TRBJ1-2 | TRBV5-5 | TGTGCCAGCAGCTTGGAAGGTTCTTACCCGACAGCGCACTATGGCTACACCTTC | CASSLEGSYPTAHYGYTF
- | - | TRBJ2-1 | TRBV27 | TGTGCCAGCAGTTTATGGCGGTTGTCGACCAAGCAGTTCTTC | CASSLWRLSTKQFF
few | TRBD1 | TRBJ1-6 | TRBV4-1 | TGCGCCAGCAGCCAAGTACCAGGGACAGGGGGCAATTCACCCCTCCACTTT | CASSQVPGTGGNSPLHF
- | TRBD2 | TRBJ2-7 | TRBV19 | TGTGCCAGTAGTATATTGACCGGGGGGGAGCAGTACTTC | CASSILTGGEQYF
- | TRBD1 | TRBJ2-7 | TRBV9 | TGTGCCAGTAGCCCACGACAGGGGGCGACGGTCTACGAGCAGTACTTC | CASSPRQGATVYEQYF
- | - | TRBJ1-1 | TRBV2 | TGTGCCGGCAGTCAGGGAGAAGCTTTCTTT | CAGSQGEAFF
- | TRBD1 | TRBJ1-6 | TRBV2 | TGTGCCAGCATGGGAAGACTAGGTCATTCGGGACAGGGCATCTCACCCCTCCACTTT | CASMGRLGHSGQGISPLHF
- | TRBD1 | TRBJ2-7 | TRBV27 | TGTGCCAGCAGTTTAGGGACAGGGACCCCCTACGAGCAGTACTTC | CASSLGTGTPYEQYF
- | - | TRBJ1-5 | TRBV6-5 | TGTGCCAGTTCCGCACCGGGGGGAAATCAGCCCCAGCATTTT | CASSAPGGNQPQHF
- | - | TRBJ1-1 | TRBV7-9 | TGTGCCAGCAGGCGGGAGGACACTGAAGCTTTCTTT | CASRREDTEAFF
once | TRBD2 | TRBJ2-1 | TRBV11-2 | TGTGCCAGCAGCGTCAGCTCCTCTAGCGGGGGGTACAATGAGCAGTTCTTC | CASSVSSSSGGYNEQFF
- | - | TRBJ2-7 | TRBV6-6 | TGTGCCAGCTTTAATATTCCAACCTACGAGCGGTACTTC | CASFNIPTYERYF
- | TRBD2 | TRBJ2-7 | TRBV6-6 | TGTGCCAGCGGGGGGGTTTCCTCCTACGAGCAGTACTTC | CASGGVSSYEQYF
- | TRBD1 | TRBJ1-2 | TRBV19 | TGTGCCAGTAACGGGGGAGAGGGACAGCACTATGGCTACACCTTC | CASNGGEGQHYGYTF
- | - | TRBJ1-2 | TRBV19 | TGTGCCAGTAGTATAGATCTGTGGGACATGAGAGGCTACACCTTC | CASSIDLWDMRGYTF
once | - | TRBJ2-2 | TRBV7-6 | TGTGCCAGCAGCTTAGTCGGCAGCGCGAACACCGGGGAGCTGTTTTTT | CASSLVGSANTGELFF